A selection of T cell receptor beta chains follows, all from one sample in a study of human T cells and chemical hapten exposure. From the RACE reads, TCRdb called clonotypes with MiXCR, one entry per CDR3 protein. Among 45,000 to 60,000 distinct CDR3 sequences, 9.4% were seen once, and the ten largest hold 14% to 15%. The material was whole blood, obtained in connection with sensitization to the hapten diphenylcyclopropenone (DPC). The receptor set was obtained from a woman in her 40s with alopecia areata. Some clones in this sample may be carry-over from other donors' samples. CDR3s include the opening cysteine and the closing phenylalanine or tryptophan. The D gene is left open where the match is weak. The size field is filled for only some rows; it gives once, few, many or a size class.

CDR3 length,J gene,clone size,D gene,V gene,CDR3 protein,CDR3 DNA
15,TRBJ1-1,many,TRBD1,TRBV7-3,CASSLTQGALAEAFF,TGTGCCAGCAGCTTAACACAGGGGGCCTTGGCTGAAGCTTTCTTT
15,TRBJ1-2,many,-,TRBV10-2,CASSDPLRTGPGYTF,TGCGCCAGCAGTGACCCCCTCCGTACGGGACCAGGCTACACCTTC
14,TRBJ1-4,many,-,TRBV29-1,CSVEVTGLGEKLFF,TGCAGCGTTGAAGTCACGGGACTAGGGGAAAAACTGTTTTTT
16,TRBJ2-7,many,-,TRBV6-2/TRBV6-3,CASSYSNGGQNYEQYF,TGTGCCAGCAGTTACTCGAATGGTGGGCAAAACTACGAGCAGTACTTC
16,TRBJ2-7,many,-,TRBV15,CATSADLEESSYEQYF,TGTGCCACCAGCGCAGATCTGGAGGAGAGCTCCTACGAGCAGTACTTC
15,TRBJ1-3,many,TRBD1,TRBV12-3/TRBV12-4,CASSRQGVAGNTIYF,TGTGCCAGCAGTCGACAGGGGGTTGCTGGAAACACCATATATTTT
14,TRBJ1-1,few,-,TRBV20-1,CSAGTGLQIYEAFF,TGCAGTGCTGGTACAGGATTACAAATTTACGAAGCTTTCTTT
16,TRBJ2-4,many,-,TRBV2,CASSELDSRQSDIQYF,TGTGCCAGCAGTGAACTGGACAGCCGCCAGTCGGACATTCAGTACTTC
13,TRBJ1-6,-,-,TRBV6-6,CASTPEGASPLHF,TGTGCCAGCACCCCGGAGGGAGCTTCACCCCTCCACTTT
15,TRBJ2-7,few,TRBD2,TRBV6-6,CASSYESGRAYEQYF,TGTGCCAGCAGTTACGAGTCAGGGAGGGCCTACGAGCAGTACTTC
13,TRBJ2-2,few,-,TRBV2,CASRLSVTGELFF,TGTGCCAGCAGATTATCAGTCACCGGGGAGCTGTTTTTT
15,TRBJ1-6,many,-,TRBV4-2,CASKGQGSYNSPLHF,TGTGCCAGCAAGGGCCAGGGCAGCTATAATTCACCCCTCCACTTT
15,TRBJ2-1,few,TRBD1,TRBV12-5,CASGPGTAARLEQFF,TGTGCTAGTGGTCCCGGGACAGCGGCACGTCTTGAGCAGTTCTTC
12,TRBJ1-5,-,-,TRBV28,CASSFLGGSQHF,TGTGCCAGCAGTTTTCTCGGAGGCTCCCAGCATTTT
13,TRBJ1-3,-,-,TRBV7-2,CASSMPPGNTIYF,TGTGCCAGCAGCATGCCACCCGGAAACACCATATATTTT
15,TRBJ2-3,few,TRBD1,TRBV25-1,CASSGSGQSTDTQYF,TGTGCCAGCAGTGGATCGGGACAGAGCACAGATACGCAGTATTTT
16,TRBJ2-3,many,TRBD2,TRBV20-1,CSANPGLAGGPDTQYF,TGCAGTGCTAATCCGGGACTAGCGGGGGGGCCGGATACGCAGTATTTT
15,TRBJ1-5,many,-,TRBV6-1,CASSETAYSNQPQHF,TGTGCCAGCAGTGAGACAGCCTATAGCAATCAGCCCCAGCATTTT
16,TRBJ1-6,medium-sized,-,TRBV15,CATSREYQAANSPLHF,TGTGCCACCAGCAGAGAATATCAGGCAGCCAATTCACCCCTCCACTTT
15,TRBJ1-1,many,-,TRBV12-3/TRBV12-4,CASSPTGGLNTEAFF,TGTGCCAGCAGTCCCACCGGGGGCCTGAACACTGAAGCTTTCTTT
15,TRBJ1-1,-,-,TRBV12-3/TRBV12-4,CASSKLRGLNTEAFF,TGTGCCAGCAGTAAACTTCGAGGGTTGAACACTGAAGCTTTCTTT
12,TRBJ2-7,many,TRBD1,TRBV28,CASSRDRREQYF,TGTGCCAGCAGTAGGGACAGGCGCGAGCAGTACTTC
12,TRBJ1-5,-,-,TRBV4-1,CASSQVNQPQHF,TGCGCCAGCAGCCAAGTCAATCAGCCCCAGCATTTT
13,TRBJ2-3,few,-,TRBV20-1,CSAAGPSTDTQYF,TGCAGTGCTGCGGGACCTAGCACAGATACGCAGTATTTT
14,TRBJ1-5,-,-,TRBV27,CASSFIGSNQPQHF,TGTGCCAGCAGTTTCATAGGGAGCAATCAGCCCCAGCATTTT
15,TRBJ1-2,few,-,TRBV5-6,CASSLAGRTNYGYTF,TGTGCCAGCAGCTTGGCCGGACGGACTAACTATGGCTACACCTTC
13,TRBJ1-1,many,-,TRBV3-1,CASSQGTATEAFF,TGTGCCAGCAGCCAAGGGACAGCGACTGAAGCTTTCTTT
15,TRBJ2-2,many,TRBD1,TRBV5-6,CASSFRDRATGELFF,TGTGCCAGCAGCTTTCGGGACAGGGCTACCGGGGAGCTGTTTTTT
14,TRBJ2-1,many,TRBD1,TRBV20-1,CSAGSITGEGEQFF,TGCAGTGCTGGGTCTATTACAGGGGAAGGTGAGCAGTTCTTC
14,TRBJ1-2,once,-,TRBV28,CASSALGNSHGYTF,TGTGCCAGCAGTGCTTTGGGGAACAGTCATGGCTACACCTTC
12,TRBJ1-2,many,TRBD1,TRBV29-1,CSVRQGNYGYTF,TGCAGCGTTCGACAGGGGAACTATGGCTACACCTTC
11,TRBJ2-7,few,-,TRBV2,CASSETSEQYF,TGTGCCAGCAGTGAGACCTCAGAGCAGTACTTC
16,TRBJ2-6,few,-,TRBV6-5,CASLTYAPSGANVLTF,TGTGCCAGCCTGACATACGCGCCGTCTGGGGCCAACGTCCTGACTTTC
13,TRBJ2-2,many,-,TRBV2,CASLLVWSGELFF,TGTGCCAGCCTCTTGGTATGGTCCGGGGAGCTGTTTTTT
16,TRBJ2-2,many,-,TRBV12-3/TRBV12-4,CASSLVPAGNTGELFF,TGTGCCAGCAGTTTAGTGCCAGCGGGGAACACCGGGGAGCTGTTTTTT
14,TRBJ1-1,many,TRBD1,TRBV20-1,CSASPRGRMLEAFF,TGCAGTGCTAGCCCTAGGGGGCGAATGCTTGAAGCTTTCTTT
14,TRBJ2-2,many,-,TRBV28,CASSLIRVTGELFF,TGTGCCAGCAGTTTGATTCGAGTCACCGGGGAGCTGTTTTTT
14,TRBJ1-3,-,-,TRBV4-2,CASSPWLTGNTIYF,TGTGCCAGCAGCCCGTGGCTTACTGGAAACACCATATATTTT
18,TRBJ2-7,many,TRBD2,TRBV5-1,CASSLAPSLAGYTYEQYF,TGCGCCAGCAGCTTGGCCCCCTCTCTAGCGGGTTATACCTACGAGCAGTACTTC
15,TRBJ1-6,-,-,TRBV20-1,CSARDLDRGNSPLHF,TGCAGTGCTAGGGACCTCGATAGGGGGAATTCACCCCTCCACTTT
14,TRBJ1-1,many,-,TRBV2,CASSEALGPLEAFF,TGTGCCAGCAGTGAAGCGCTTGGCCCCCTTGAAGCTTTCTTT
12,TRBJ2-7,many,-,TRBV27,CASSFLNSEQYF,TGTGCCAGCAGTTTCCTAAATAGCGAGCAGTACTTC
14,TRBJ1-1,few,TRBD1,TRBV5-4,CASTLDRVNTEAFF,TGTGCCAGCACCCTTGACAGGGTGAACACTGAAGCTTTCTTT
13,TRBJ1-6,many,-,TRBV6-1,CASLRGSNSPLHF,TGTGCCAGCCTCCGGGGCTCGAATTCACCCCTCCACTTT
14,TRBJ2-3,many,-,TRBV5-4,CASRGLEFTDTQYF,TGTGCCAGCCGGGGTCTTGAGTTCACAGATACGCAGTATTTT
14,TRBJ2-7,many,-,TRBV7-2,CASSLVGTAYEQYF,TGTGCCAGCAGCTTAGTCGGGACTGCCTACGAGCAGTACTTC
13,TRBJ1-1,few,-,TRBV18,CASSQGKGTEAFF,TGTGCCAGCTCACAGGGAAAGGGCACTGAAGCTTTCTTT
15,TRBJ2-2,many,-,TRBV25-1,CASSGLVGGAGELFF,TGTGCCAGCAGTGGACTCGTCGGGGGAGCCGGGGAGCTGTTTTTT
14,TRBJ2-3,many,-,TRBV4-1,CASSQDGGTDTQYF,TGCGCCAGCAGCCAAGACGGCGGCACAGATACGCAGTATTTT
13,TRBJ1-1,many,-,TRBV12-5,CASGFRVGSQAFF,TGTGCTAGTGGTTTCAGGGTCGGAAGCCAAGCTTTCTTT
14,TRBJ2-7,few,-,TRBV5-5,CASSPGQTTYEQYF,TGTGCCAGCAGCCCGGGACAAACCACCTACGAGCAGTACTTC
13,TRBJ1-5,many,-,TRBV6-5,CASSYRGTSVVHF,TGTGCCAGCAGTTACCGGGGGACCTCGGTTGTGCATTTT
14,TRBJ2-3,-,-,TRBV9,CASSVEGGSDTQYF,TGTGCCAGCAGCGTAGAAGGGGGATCAGATACGCAGTATTTT
16,TRBJ2-1,-,TRBD2,TRBV7-9,CASSSPAGGSYNEQFF,TGTGCCAGCAGCTCCCCAGCGGGGGGCAGTTACAATGAGCAGTTCTTC